The 27 T cell receptor beta chains below all came from one sample that was sequenced in a study of early T cells in non-severe SARS-CoV-2 infection. TCRdb called the 5' RACE reads again in MiXCR, with one record for every CDR3 protein. The sample includes fewer than 100,000 distinct CDR3 sequences, 13% of them seen just once. The material sequenced was whole blood. All receptors come from an adult who was a healthcare worker with PCR-confirmed SARS-CoV-2 infection or an uninfected control (not recorded which).

This clonotype appeared many times. This chain uses TRBV4-3 with TRBJ2-1, with TRBD1 matching 8 bases. This CDR3 has 17 amino acids. Germline CDR1 LGHNA, CDR2 YSLEER. The J segment lost 3 bases and the V segment lost 2 bases, leaving 9 bases of the junction unmatched. The CDR3 DNA reads as TGCGCCAGCAGCCAAACTGCAGGGGGCAGACTCTACAATGAGCAGTTCTTC. Translation: CASSQTAGGRLYNEQFF.

The chain employs TRBV7-9 and TRBJ2-7, with 8 nucleotides matching TRBD1. The CDR3 runs to 15 residues. V gave up 5 bases and J gave up 0 bases; unmatched junction bases: 6. CDR1 SEHNR and CDR2 FQNEAQ come from the germline V gene (reference sequence). In DNA, the CDR3 is TGTGCCAGCAGCGACAGGGGAAAGGGCTCCTACGAGCAGTACTTC. Residues: CASSDRGKGSYEQYF.

V gene TRBV7-6 combines with J gene TRBJ2-1; no firm D call. This CDR3 contains 13 residues. The V end lost 3 bases, the J end lost 7 bases, and 10 bases lay between the germline ends. Germline loops: CDR1 SGHVS, CDR2 FNYEAQ. DNA for the CDR3: TGTGCCAGCAGCTTTGGCAGGTATAATGAGCAGTTCTTC. Residues: CASSFGRYNEQFF. Using reference TRBV7-6 and TRBJ2-1 for the parts outside the CDR3, the full variable domain is GAGVSQSPRYKVTKRGQDVALRCDPISGHVSLYWYRQALGQGPEFLTYFNYEAQQDKSGLPNDRFSAERPEGSISTLTIQRTEQRDSAMYRCASSFGRYNEQFFGPGTRLTVL.

This clonotype was seen ten or more times. The chain uses TRBV6-1 and TRBJ2-3, with a tentative D call TRBD2 (6 bases). The V end lost 4 bases, the J end lost 3 bases, and 11 bases lay between the germline ends. Per the germline V gene, CDR1 is MNHNS and CDR2 is SASEGT. This CDR3 spans 14 amino acids. CDR3 nucleotide sequence: TGTGCCAGCAGTGTTTACGGGGGAACAGATACGCAGTATTTT. Translation: CASSVYGGTDTQYF.

The V gene is TRBV12-3 or TRBV12-4, the J gene TRBJ1-1, with unresolved D. CDR3 length equals 10 residues. The germline V and J ends were trimmed by 11 bases and 6 bases, with 10 bases remaining between them. The CDR3 loop reads CALPVAEAFF. CDR3 nucleotides: TGTGCCCTGCCGGTGGCTGAAGCTTTCTTT.

This clonotype was recorded at least ten times. V usage is TRBV20-1 and J usage is TRBJ1-2, with 11 bases that match TRBD1. The CDR3 covers 14 residues. Trimming took 2 bases from V and 5 from J; bases not matched to a gene: 4. The V gene's germline CDR1 is DFQATT and CDR2 SNEGSKA (reference sequence). Written as DNA, the CDR3 is TGCAGTGCTAGAAGGGACAGGGGGATGTATGGCTACACCTTC. The encoded protein is CSARRDRGMYGYTF.

As DNA, the CDR3 is TGTGCCAGCAGTTTTGGAGGGAAAAACATTCAGTACTTC. The encoded protein is CASSFGGKNIQYF. The rearrangement joins TRBV12-3 or TRBV12-4 to TRBJ2-4; D may be TRBD2 (6 bases). The CDR3 consists of 13 residues. Trimming pared 3 bases from V and 4 bases from J, leaving 7 bases between.

This clonotype was picked up many times. Sequence at one end of the junction differs from germline and may be a read error. The chain couples TRBV7-8 to TRBJ1-1; perhaps TRBD1 as D (6 bases). The CDR3 is made up of 15 amino acids. Per the germline V gene, CDR1 is SGHVS and CDR2 is FQNEAQ. For the CDR3, the DNA is TGTGCCAGCAGCTTAGTTAGGGGGTCGGTCACTGAAGTTTTCTTT. Protein product: CASSLVRGSVTEVFF.

This chain joins TRBV20-1 and TRBJ1-6, with D unresolved. Trimming cost V 2 bases and J 9 bases, with 14 bases left between them. Germline loops: CDR1 DFQATT, CDR2 SNEGSKA (reference sequence). CDR3 size: 14 residues. DNA of the CDR3: TGCAGTGCTAGAAACGCGAGAGGTAGTTCACCCCTCCACTTT. Translation gives CSARNARGSSPLHF.

This clonotype was seen a handful of times. The chain employs TRBV4-2 and TRBJ2-6; the match to TRBD1 covers 7 bases. The CDR3 extends over 16 amino acids. Trimming at V came to 1 base and at J to 3 bases, leaving 3 bases not matched to a gene. Per germline, CDR1 LGHNA and CDR2 YNFKEQ. The CDR3 is CASSQVGGLGANVLTF. The CDR3 nucleotides read TGTGCCAGCAGCCAAGTAGGGGGCCTTGGGGCCAACGTCCTGACTTTC.

The chain recombines TRBV28 with TRBJ1-4; D is ambiguous. The V end lost 10 bases, the J end lost 5 bases, and 11 bases lay between the germline ends. The CDR3 spans 12 residues. Germline CDR1 reads MDHEN; CDR2 reads SYDVKM. In DNA form, the CDR3 reads TGTGCCAACAGAGTCTGGAATGAAAAACTGTTTTTT. Its translation: CANRVWNEKLFF.

There are a few counts of this clonotype. The V gene is TRBV4-1, the J gene TRBJ2-7; 8 bases line up with TRBD1. CDR1 and CDR2 (germline): MGHRA, YSYEKL. The CDR3 is made up of 15 amino acids. V was clipped by 4 bases and J by 3 bases; unmatched bases: 8. Here the CDR3 DNA reads TGCGCCAGCAGCCCACCGGGACAGGTCCTCTACGAGCAGTACTTC. Translating gives CASSPPGQVLYEQYF.

This clonotype was counted a few times. The V and J genes are TRBV7-6 and TRBJ1-2; 7 bases align to TRBD1. The CDR3 is made up of 14 amino acids. Trimming took 5 bases from V and 4 from J; bases not matched to a gene: 7. Germline V gives CDR1 SGHVS, CDR2 FNYEAQ. CDR3 DNA sequence: TGTGCCAGCAGCCCGGGGACAGTTGGCTATGGCTACACCTTC. It specifies CASSPGTVGYGYTF.

This rearrangement joins TRBV5-6 to TRBJ1-2; unclear D gene. Germline V lookup: CDR1 SGHDT, CDR2 YYEEEE. Trimming removed 0 bases at V and 0 bases at J, with 12 bases between. CDR3 size: 16 residues. The CDR3 DNA is TGTGCCAGCAGCTTGGGTTACGGAACATCTAACTATGGCTACACCTTC. The encoded protein is CASSLGYGTSNYGYTF.

This clonotype has a count of ten or more. This rearrangement joins TRBV3-2 to TRBJ2-1; the table gives TRBD2 as D, unverified against the DNA. TRBV3-2 corresponds to a pseudogene. This CDR3 has 18 amino acids. This CDR3 reads CASSQPCPGLGPVGEQFF. The CDR3 DNA follows: TGTGCCAGCAGCCAACCCTGCCCGGGACTAGGCCCAGTAGGTGAGCAGTTCTTC.

CDR3 nucleotide sequence: TGCGCCAGCAGCCAACCTGTAAGGACCGGGCTGGGGGCCAACGTCCTGACTTTC. It yields the protein CASSQPVRTGLGANVLTF. The J gene is TRBJ2-6, the V gene TRBV4-1; D gene ambiguous. Germline V lookup: CDR1 MGHRA, CDR2 YSYEKL. CDR3 length: 18 residues. V was pared by 2 bases and J by 4 bases, with 18 bases between.

The chain links TRBV5-1 to TRBJ2-3, with TRBD2 identical over 8 bases. V dropped 0 bases and J dropped 6; count of bases not matched to a gene: 3. CDR1 and CDR2 (germline): SGHRS, YFSETQ. CDR3 size: 14 residues. The CDR3 DNA is TGCGCCAGCAGCTTGGGGACTAGCCGCGATACGCAGTATTTT. It is translated as CASSLGTSRDTQYF.

The table lists this clonotype with a few counts. The chain is built from TRBV27 and TRBJ2-7; D ambiguous. The V and J ends lost 6 bases and 5 bases respectively, with 17 bases between them. CDR3 length: 14 residues. Looked up from germline, CDR1 is MNHEY and CDR2 is SMNVEV (reference sequence). The CDR3 loop reads CASRPYMAPNEQYF. The DNA of the CDR3 is TGTGCCAGCAGACCCTACATGGCCCCTAACGAGCAGTACTTC.

The chain combines TRBV19 with TRBJ1-2, with D unclear. The germline V and J ends were trimmed by 5 bases and 6 bases, with 19 bases remaining between them. The CDR3 length is 15 residues. Germline CDR1 LNHDA, CDR2 SQIVND (reference sequence). CDR3 sequence: CASSPSPPAVHGYTF. The DNA for the CDR3 is TGTGCCAGTAGTCCTTCCCCCCCCGCGGTCCATGGCTACACCTTC.

In this sample, this clonotype turned up many times. The chain has TRBV7-6 and TRBJ1-1; 7 bases fit TRBD1. J lost 1 base, V lost 5 bases, and 7 bases had no gene match. Germline-derived CDR1 and CDR2 are SGHVS and FNYEAQ. The CDR3 spans 15 residues. This CDR3 is CASSPRQGPNTEAFF. CDR3 nucleotides: TGTGCCAGCAGCCCGCGACAGGGACCGAACACTGAAGCTTTCTTT.

This clonotype was counted a few times. CDR3 protein: CASSFTGPTREQYF. As DNA, the CDR3 is TGCGCCAGCAGCTTTACGGGACCCACGCGGGAGCAGTACTTC. This chain joins TRBV5-1 and TRBJ2-7, with D possibly being TRBD1 or TRBD2 (5 bases each). CDR1 is SGHRS and CDR2 is YFSETQ in the germline V gene. With 2 bases removed from V and 7 bases from J, the gap between germline ends came to 16 bases. This CDR3 is built from 14 residues.

This clonotype was counted at least ten times. The chain combines TRBV5-5 with TRBJ2-1; TRBD2 matches 11 bases. J gave up 6 bases and V 3 bases, and 8 bases lay outside the gene matches. Germline V lookup: CDR1 SGHKS, CDR2 YYEKEE (reference sequence). The CDR3 is 16 amino acids. The CDR3 spells CASSSYSGGASNEQFF. CDR3 bases: TGTGCCAGCAGCTCATATAGCGGGGGGGCAAGCAATGAGCAGTTCTTC.

The chain links TRBV18 to TRBJ1-6, with TRBD1 as a possible D gene (6 bases). CDR3 length equals 16 residues. Germline V gives CDR1 KGHSH, CDR2 LQKENI. Trimming took off 1 base at V and 7 bases at J, with 14 bases between the two ends. The CDR3 reads CASSPRYREGNSPLHF. In nucleotides, the CDR3 is TGTGCCAGCTCACCACGCTACAGGGAGGGAAATTCACCCCTCCACTTT.

Ten or more counts support this clonotype. The genes are TRBV7-8 and TRBJ2-3; possibly TRBD1 for D (6 bases). The CDR3 has 15 amino acids. CDR1 is SGHVS and CDR2 is FQNEAQ in the germline V gene. The V gene lost 0 bases and the J gene lost 3 bases, with 10 bases spanning the gap. CDR3 nucleotide sequence: TGTGCCAGCAGCTTAGCCGACAGGACGACAGATACGCAGTATTTT. It codes for CASSLADRTTDTQYF.

This clonotype occurred many times. The V call is TRBV20-1, the J call TRBJ2-7, with 8 positions matching TRBD1. CDR3 length: 12 residues. With 4 bases clipped from V and 5 bases from J, the junction kept 4 bases outside the gene matches. The germline CDR1 and CDR2 sequences are DFQATT and SNEGSKA (reference sequence). The CDR3, as DNA: TGCAGTGCTACCACAGGGGGAAACGAGCAGTACTTC. Amino acids: CSATTGGNEQYF.

This clonotype occurred many times. J is TRBJ2-3 and V is TRBV15; D call uncertain. CDR1 is LNHNV, CDR2 YYDKDF, per germline (reference sequence). The CDR3 sequence is 15 residues long. V lost 4 bases and J 2 bases, leaving 13 bases between the germline ends. The CDR3 DNA is TGTGCCACCAGCACGGACGGCGGATCCACAGATACGCAGTATTTT. Translated: CATSTDGGSTDTQYF. Based on the CDR3 plus reference TRBV15 and TRBJ2-3, the full variable domain is DAMVIQNPRYQVTQFGKPVTLSCSQTLNHNVMYWYQQKSSQAPKLLFHYYDKDFNNEADTPDNFQSRRPNTSFCFLDIRSPGLGDTAMYLCATSTDGGSTDTQYFGPGTRLTVL.

This clonotype was seen repeatedly, ten times or more. The gene calls are TRBV18 and TRBJ2-7; D could derive from TRBD1 or TRBD2 (6 bases each). CDR1 and CDR2 (germline): KGHSH, LQKENI. Trimming took off 3 bases at V and 4 bases at J, with 16 bases between the two ends. CDR3 length: 15 residues. The DNA for the CDR3 is TGTGCCAGCTCACCCCCAAGGACGGGGGCTTACGAGCAGTACTTC. It yields the protein CASSPPRTGAYEQYF.